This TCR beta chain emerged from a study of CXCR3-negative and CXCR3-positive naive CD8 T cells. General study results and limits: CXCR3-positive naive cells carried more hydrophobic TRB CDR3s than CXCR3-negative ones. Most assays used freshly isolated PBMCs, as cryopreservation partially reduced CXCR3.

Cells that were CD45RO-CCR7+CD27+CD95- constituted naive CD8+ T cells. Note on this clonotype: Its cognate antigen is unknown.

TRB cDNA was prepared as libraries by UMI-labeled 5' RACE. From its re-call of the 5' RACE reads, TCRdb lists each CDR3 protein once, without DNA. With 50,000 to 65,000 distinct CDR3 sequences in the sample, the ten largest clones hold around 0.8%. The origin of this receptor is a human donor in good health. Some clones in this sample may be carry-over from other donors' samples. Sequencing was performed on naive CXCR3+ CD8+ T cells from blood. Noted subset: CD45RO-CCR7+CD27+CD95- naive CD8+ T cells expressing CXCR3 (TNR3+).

This CDR3 is CASTNPLSPRDQPQHF. The chain couples TRBV6-6 to TRBJ1-5; TCRdb returns TRBD1, unconfirmable since there is no DNA. Germline V gene lookup returns CDR1 MNHNY and CDR2 SVGAGI (reference sequence). The CDR3 consists of 16 residues.